The TCR beta chain described here comes from a study of T-cell reconstitution after alpha-beta-depleted transplantation in children. Unique molecular identifiers were built into the TCRbeta library. TCRdb reprocessed the PCR reads with MiXCR, giving one entry per CDR3 protein. The sample holds some 830,000 distinct CDR3 sequences; 15% to 20% are singletons and the top ten take approximately 4.5%. Deletions cut 4 bases from V and 9 bases from J, with 18 bases between. The germline V gene encodes CDR1 SGHRS and CDR2 YFSETQ. This CDR3 contains 14 residues. Overall study findings and caveats: Some patients' high day-60 TCRbeta diversity was traced to surviving recipient T cells and thymic progenitors. Reportedly, roughly two months post-transplant, alpha-beta T cells arose from several hundred expanded graft clones. Counts and diversity of T cells one year after transplant came mostly from newly produced T cells.

In regard to this clonotype: The target antigen is unknown.

This sequence was found in a male patient younger than 18 who had a stem cell transplant for acute lymphoblastic leukemia, so the T cells may come from the graft donor. The V and J genes are TRBV5-1 and TRBJ2-3; D remains unclear. Here the sequenced sample was PBMCs, mostly from graft donor cells, taken 360 days after TCRalphabeta/CD19-depleted stem cell transplant. The CDR3 coding sequence is TGCGCCAGCAGCATGGCCGGTGCCCAGTTAACGCAGTATTTT. Its translation is CASSMAGAQLTQYF.